One sample yielded the 9 T cell receptor beta chains listed below, sequenced in a study of T cell responses to AZD1222 COVID-19 vaccine. The protocol was immunoSEQ multiplex PCR, while the TCRdb copy is restricted to in-frame clones and leaves out a portion. Of 80,000 or so clones in the sample, 90% to 95% were seen once. The sequencing used peripheral blood, collected on day 0 of AZD1222 vaccination. Receptors were obtained from an adult in good health.

The chain employs TRBV27 and TRBJ2-7; 8 bases line up with TRBD1. The CDR3 spans 13 residues. Per the germline V gene, CDR1 is MNHEY and CDR2 is SMNVEV (reference sequence). V trimming: 5 bases; J trimming: 2 bases; junction bases outside the gene matches: 2. The CDR3 coding sequence is TGTGCCAGCAGTACGGACAGGGCCTACGAGCAGTACTTC. It specifies CASSTDRAYEQYF.

The chain links TRBV5-1 to TRBJ1-2; TRBD1 matches 7 bases. The length of the CDR3 is 15 residues. Germline CDR1 reads SGHRS; CDR2 reads YFSETQ. V trimming: 4 bases; J trimming: 5 bases; junction bases outside the gene matches: 11. CDR3 sequence reads: CASSPTLGQSYGYTF. The CDR3 DNA is TGCGCCAGCAGCCCAACTCTGGGACAGAGTTATGGCTACACCTTC.

This chain links TRBV9 with TRBJ1-1; D might be TRBD1 (6 bases). This CDR3 contains 14 residues. V lost 2 bases and J 2 bases, leaving 10 bases between the germline ends. Germline values: CDR1 SGDLS, CDR2 YYNGEE. The CDR3 bases are TGTGCCAGCAGCGTTGGCAGGGGAAACACTGAAGCTTTCTTT. Residues: CASSVGRGNTEAFF.

The chain combines TRBV28 with TRBJ1-5; D unclear. The V gene lost 3 bases and the J gene lost 5 bases, with 14 bases spanning the gap. Germline-derived CDR1 and CDR2 are MDHEN and SYDVKM. This CDR3 contains 15 residues. CDR3 in DNA: TGTGCCAGCAGTTTGGGGTCTAACGGTCATCAGCCCCAGCATTTT. Translation: CASSLGSNGHQPQHF.

This chain links TRBV5-6 with TRBJ2-3; 8 nucleotides agree with TRBD1. Germline CDR1 and CDR2: SGHDT and YYEEEE. Germline trimming cut 8 bases from V and 2 bases from J; bases unmatched to any gene: 13. CDR3 length equals 16 residues. CDR3 sequence reads: CASSRRQGKDTDTQYF. The CDR3 coding sequence is TGTGCCAGTAGCCGAAGACAGGGGAAGGACACAGATACGCAGTATTTT. Full variable domain (outside the CDR3, taken from reference TRBV5-6 and TRBJ2-3): DAGVTQSPTHLIKTRGQQVTLRCSPKSGHDTVSWYQQALGQGPQFIFQYYEEEERQRGNFPDRFSGHQFPNYSSELNVNALLLGDSALYLCASSRRQGKDTDTQYFGPGTRLTVL.

The chain is built from TRBV5-1 and TRBJ1-3; D might be TRBD1 (6 bases). The V end was cut by 5 bases, the J end by 3 bases, with 6 bases between. CDR1 is SGHRS, CDR2 YFSETQ, per germline. The CDR3 length is 12 residues. In DNA, the CDR3 is TGCGCCAGCAGGGACAGTGGAAACACCATATATTTT. Protein product: CASRDSGNTIYF.

This rearrangement joins TRBV4-1 to TRBJ2-1; 9 bases are a match to TRBD2. CDR3 length: 17 residues. V lost 0 bases, J lost 9 bases, and 12 bases stayed unmatched. From germline, CDR1 is MGHRA and CDR2 YSYEKL. CDR3 sequence: CASSQDRLAGSSGEQFF. The CDR3 DNA follows: TGCGCCAGCAGCCAAGATCGGCTAGCGGGGTCAAGCGGTGAGCAGTTCTTC.

J is TRBJ2-7 and V is TRBV5-1; the D gene is possibly TRBD1 (6 bases). The CDR3 is 15 amino acids. The V and J ends lost 2 bases and 4 bases respectively, with 16 bases between them. Germline CDR1 is SGHRS and CDR2 is YFSETQ. The CDR3 nucleotides read TGCGCCAGCAGCTTAGCGGCAGGGGTAAATTACGAGCAGTACTTC. This encodes CASSLAAGVNYEQYF.

The chain is built from TRBV18 and TRBJ1-3, with D uncertain. The germline V gene encodes CDR1 KGHSH and CDR2 LQKENI. V lost 3 bases, J lost 3 bases, and 9 bases lay in between. The CDR3 length is 14 residues. The chain's CDR3 is CASSPPGIGNTIYF. CDR3 DNA: TGTGCCAGCTCACCCCCAGGTATTGGAAACACCATATATTTT.